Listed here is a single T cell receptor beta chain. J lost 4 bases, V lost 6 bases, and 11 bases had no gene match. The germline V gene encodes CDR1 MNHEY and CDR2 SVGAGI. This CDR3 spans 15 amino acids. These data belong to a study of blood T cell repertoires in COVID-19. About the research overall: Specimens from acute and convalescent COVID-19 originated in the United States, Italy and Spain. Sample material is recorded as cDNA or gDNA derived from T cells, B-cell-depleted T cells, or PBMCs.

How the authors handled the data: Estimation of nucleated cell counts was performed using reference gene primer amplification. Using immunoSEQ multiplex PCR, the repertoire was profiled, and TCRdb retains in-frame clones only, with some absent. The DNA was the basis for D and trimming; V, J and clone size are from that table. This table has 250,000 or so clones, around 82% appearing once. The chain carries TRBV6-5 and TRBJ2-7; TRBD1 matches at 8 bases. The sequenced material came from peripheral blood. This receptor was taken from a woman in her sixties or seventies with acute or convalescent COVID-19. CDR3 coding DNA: TGTGCCAGCAGCAGGGGCTGGGACAGGCCTTACGAGCAGTACTTC. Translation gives CASSRGWDRPYEQYF.